The sequence of this TCR beta chain was determined in a study of OX40 agonist ivuxolimab in advanced cancers. Study outcomes and limitations: Normalized T-cell clonal expansion was also low in a subset of nonresponders.

Unmatched junction bases numbered 12, after V lost 4 bases and J lost 7 bases. The germline gives CDR1 SEHNR, CDR2 FQNEAQ (reference sequence). This CDR3 is built from 15 residues. A note on this clone: Its antigen is unknown.

Profiled with immunoSEQ multiplex PCR; TCRdb holds only in-frame clones, not every one. The sample carries 45,000 to 65,000 clones, approximately 80% recorded once. This specimen consisted of CD4+ or CD8+ T cells sorted from blood, obtained in a trial of the OX40 agonist ivuxolimab. The chain uses TRBV7-9 and TRBJ2-7; TRBD2 matches at 8 bases. The clonotype originates from an adult with an advanced solid tumor such as melanoma, head and neck, liver or kidney cancer. This chain's CDR3 is CASSYSTFGGVEQYF. As DNA, the CDR3 is TGTGCCAGCAGCTACTCCACCTTCGGGGGGGTAGAGCAGTACTTC.